A single T cell receptor beta chain is shown here with its context. Which antigen it targets is not known. Base qualities are not recorded, but no much larger clone differs from it by a single base. The immunoSEQ Assay, a bias-controlled multiplex PCR, was used to amplify TCRbeta CDR3 regions from genomic DNA. In the paper's pipeline: Within the assay, amplification of reference gene primers was used to estimate how many nucleated cells each sample contained. Sequence reads were collapsed and filtered to measure the absolute abundance of every unique TCRbeta CDR3 rearrangement. For each sample, productive Simpson clonality was calculated by taking the square root of Simpson's diversity index across productive rearrangements. Sourced from immuneACCESS, this table was stored by TCRdb with only in-frame sequences that have V and J called. A share of the clones is absent; for the studies checked, an unresolved V gene accounts for under half, and the remainder has no known explanation. That table is the source of V, J and clone size, and D and trimming were worked out from the DNA. In all, the sample holds under 500,000 clones, and nearly 90% of those were seen once. Under 2% of the sample is held by the ten biggest clonotypes.

The CDR3 goes from the cysteine to the phenylalanine over 14 residues. Just the 42-base CDR3 DNA is kept, in frame starting at base 1. Trimming takes 0 bases from V and 4 bases from J, and the germline ends sit 9 bases apart. According to the germline V gene, CDR1 reads SNHLY and CDR2 reads FYNNEI. This record comes from a study of blood T cell repertoires in COVID-19 (dated by TCRdb to about 2020). For context, the study as a whole: The collaborator samples originated in the United States, Italy and Spain and spanned the acute and convalescent phases of COVID-19. The dataset comprised deeply sampled blood TCRbeta repertoires from subjects exposed to, actively infected with, or recovered from COVID-19. Sample metadata almost always included a de-identified subject ID, COVID-19 status, age in years and sex. The samples were drawn from the first 160 participants of the ongoing ImmuneRACE study and from more than 1,000 subjects provided by 6 global collaborators. Where available, HLA class I and class II types were obtained from metadata supplied by the sample provider rather than from assay-based typing. The prospective study material was composed of cDNA or gDNA derived from T cells, B-cell-depleted T cells, or PBMCs. The repertoires were released in a freely available public database intended as a resource for research on the immune response to SARS-CoV-2.

Broader findings and caveats from the paper: Clinical and demographic metadata were provided uncurated, with the amount varying by source and participant.

Enrolling through a virtual design, the prospective study's participants ranged in age from roughly 18 to 89 years and lived across roughly 23 United States geographic areas. In the prospective study, participants were assigned to cohorts based on the clinical history participants reported in a screening survey and a study questionnaire. In the prospective study, mobile phlebotomists collected whole blood, serum and a nasopharyngeal or oropharyngeal swab from each participant. Over a roughly two-month period, participants in the prospective study had the option of providing additional blood draws and questionnaires. Blood samples from the prospective study were shipped frozen or at room temperature prior to DNA extraction.

The sequence came from a woman between 18 and 30 years old with acute COVID-19. Sequenced material: PBMCs or T cells enriched from blood (not recorded which). The sequence links TRBV2 to TRBJ1-2; TRBD1 might be the D gene, on 6 matching bases. CDR3 reads: CASSEAQDSYGYTF. The bases are TGTGCCAGCAGTGAAGCGCAGGACAGCTATGGCTACACCTTC.